What follows are 12 T cell receptor beta chains derived from one specimen sequenced in a study of cytomegalovirus exposure and HLA in healthy donors. Researchers ran the PCR with 60 Vbeta and 13 Jbeta primers. Repertoires were generated with immunoSEQ multiplex PCR, while TCRdb's copy carries only in-frame clones and drops some. Seen here are 120,000 or so clones, 76% observed once, and the top ten hold roughly 13%. The sequenced sample was PBMCs. The receptor source for this set is a man aged 25-40 years in good health and CMV-seropositive.

The J gene is TRBJ2-1, the V gene TRBV7-6; the D is unclear. This CDR3 is 12 amino acids long. The germline gives CDR1 SGHVS, CDR2 FNYEAQ. Trimming removed 7 bases from V and 0 bases from J, with 4 bases in between. The CDR3 region has the DNA TGTGCCAGCACTAGCTCCTACAATGAGCAGTTCTTC. The encoded protein is CASTSSYNEQFF. The full variable domain, in which reference TRBV7-6 and TRBJ2-1 provide the parts outside the CDR3, is GAGVSQSPRYKVTKRGQDVALRCDPISGHVSLYWYRQALGQGPEFLTYFNYEAQQDKSGLPNDRFSAERPEGSISTLTIQRTEQRDSAMYRCASTSSYNEQFFGPGTRLTVL.

This clone was counted a few times. The chain joins TRBV4-3 to TRBJ1-6, with TRBD1 as a possible D gene (6 bases). Trimming removed 4 bases from V and 9 bases from J, with 16 bases in between. The germline CDR1 and CDR2 sequences are LGHNA and YSLEER. There are 15 residues in the CDR3. The CDR3 DNA is TGCGCCAGCAGCCCCTCGGGGGGGGGCGGTTCACCCCTCCACTTT. This translates into CASSPSGGGGSPLHF.

The CDR3 spells CASSVGLAGGAYEQYF. CDR3 DNA: TGTGCCAGCAGTGTTGGCCTAGCGGGGGGCGCCTACGAGCAGTACTTC. The gene calls are TRBV2 and TRBJ2-7; 11 bases fit TRBD2. The V and J ends lost 4 bases and 2 bases, in that order; junction bases with no gene match: 7. From germline, CDR1 is SNHLY and CDR2 FYNNEI. This CDR3 has 16 residues.

The rearrangement joins TRBV4-2 to TRBJ1-1, with D possibly TRBD1 on 6 matching bases. Germline V CDR1 and CDR2: LGHNA, YNFKEQ. CDR3 length: 16 residues. The V and J ends lost 6 bases and 5 bases respectively, with 22 bases between them. The CDR3 here is CASSQLRGGGATEAFF. CDR3 sequence (DNA): TGTGCCAGCAGTCAACTGAGGGGTGGGGGGGCAACTGAAGCTTTCTTT.

The rearrangement joins TRBV19 to TRBJ1-2, with TRBD1 identical over 11 bases. V shed 3 bases, J shed 6 bases, and the junction held 9 bases outside the gene matches. CDR1 is LNHDA, CDR2 SQIVND, per germline (reference sequence). The CDR3 extends over 16 amino acids. CDR3 sequence (DNA): TGTGCCAGTAGTATCGGACAGGGGGCGCCGGGCAATGGCTACACCTTC. This sequence encodes CASSIGQGAPGNGYTF. The complete variable domain, with remaining parts taken from reference TRBV19 and TRBJ1-2, reads DGGITQSPKYLFRKEGQNVTLSCEQNLNHDAMYWYRQDPGQGLRLIYYSQIVNDFQKGDIAEGYSVSREKKESFPLTVTSAQKNPTAFYLCASSIGQGAPGNGYTFGSGTRLTVV.

The chain combines TRBV9 with TRBJ2-7; maybe TRBD1 (6 bases). Germline V lookup: CDR1 SGDLS, CDR2 YYNGEE. CDR3 size: 15 residues. V lost 0 bases, J lost 3 bases, and 13 bases lay in between. The CDR3 region is CASSVAGTPNYEQYF. CDR3 nucleotide sequence: TGTGCCAGCAGCGTAGCCGGGACACCGAACTACGAGCAGTACTTC.

The V and J genes are TRBV5-1 and TRBJ2-5; 16 bases match TRBD2. The J call is uncertain, as TRBJ2-7 better fits the DNA end. This CDR3 has 16 amino acids. Looked up from germline, CDR1 is SGHRS and CDR2 is YFSETQ. This chain's CDR3 is CASSWGLAGGAHEQYF. In DNA, the CDR3 is TGCGCCAGCAGCTGGGGACTAGCGGGGGGGGCCCACGAGCAGTACTTC.

The chain recombines TRBV19 with TRBJ2-4; 9 nucleotides line up with TRBD1. Germline V gene data show CDR1 as LNHDA and CDR2 as SQIVND (reference sequence). V lost 3 bases to trimming and J lost 7 bases; unmatched junction nucleotides: 13. CDR3 size: 17 residues. The CDR3 loop is CASSMAVWGQGRNIQYF. The CDR3 DNA follows: TGTGCCAGTAGTATGGCCGTTTGGGGACAGGGAAGGAACATTCAGTACTTC. Full variable domain (remainder filled in from reference TRBV19 and TRBJ2-4): DGGITQSPKYLFRKEGQNVTLSCEQNLNHDAMYWYRQDPGQGLRLIYYSQIVNDFQKGDIAEGYSVSREKKESFPLTVTSAQKNPTAFYLCASSMAVWGQGRNIQYFGAGTRLSVL.

This chain uses TRBV7-2 with TRBJ2-2; D is unresolved. With 9 bases removed from V and 0 bases from J, the gap between germline ends came to 8 bases. CDR3 length: 13 residues. CDR1 SGHTA and CDR2 FQGNSA come from the germline V gene. This chain's CDR3 is CASITPNTGELFF. In DNA, the CDR3 is TGTGCCAGTATTACTCCGAACACCGGGGAGCTGTTTTTT.

The gene calls are TRBV11-2 and TRBJ2-7; 8 positions agree with TRBD1. There are 18 residues in the CDR3. The ends lost 4 bases at V and 3 bases at J; junction bases unmatched: 17. Germline V lookup: CDR1 SGHAT, CDR2 FQNNGV. CDR3: CASSSRTGPLPTVYEQYF. CDR3 in DNA: TGTGCCAGCAGCTCGAGGACAGGGCCCCTTCCTACAGTCTACGAGCAGTACTTC.

The rearrangement uses TRBV18 and TRBJ2-7; TRBD1 is a possible D gene (6 bases). V was clipped by 3 bases and J by 0 bases, with 9 bases between them. Germline CDR1 reads KGHSH; CDR2 reads LQKENI. The CDR3 extends over 14 amino acids. The chain's CDR3 is CASSPGDNSYEQYF. In nucleotides, the CDR3 is TGTGCCAGCTCACCGGGGGACAACTCCTACGAGCAGTACTTC.

A note on this clone: Other DNA variants within this sample encode the same CDR3. The rearrangement links TRBV27 to TRBJ1-5, with D unresolved. CDR1 MNHEY and CDR2 SMNVEV come from the germline V gene (reference sequence). Trimming stripped 2 bases from V and 4 bases from J, with 6 bases between. The CDR3 is made up of 13 amino acids. The CDR3 loop is CASSLRENQPQHF. The DNA of the CDR3 is TGTGCCAGCAGTTTACGGGAGAATCAGCCCCAGCATTTT.